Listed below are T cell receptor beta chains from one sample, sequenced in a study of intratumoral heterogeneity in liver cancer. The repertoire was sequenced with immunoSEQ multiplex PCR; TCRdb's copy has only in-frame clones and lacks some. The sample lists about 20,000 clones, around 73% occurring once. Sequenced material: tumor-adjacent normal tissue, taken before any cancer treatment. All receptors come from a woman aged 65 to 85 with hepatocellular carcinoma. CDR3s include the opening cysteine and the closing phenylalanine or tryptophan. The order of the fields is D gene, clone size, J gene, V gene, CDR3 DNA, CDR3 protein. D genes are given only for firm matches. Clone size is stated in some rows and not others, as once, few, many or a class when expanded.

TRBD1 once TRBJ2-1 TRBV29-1 TGCAGCGTTGAAGAGCTTTACGGACAGGGGAGAGTGAGGCAGTTCTTC CSVEELYGQGRVRQFF
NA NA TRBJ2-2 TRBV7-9 TGTGCCAGCAGCTCCTTTACCGGGGAGCTGTTTTTT CASSSFTGELFF
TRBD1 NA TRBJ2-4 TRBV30 TGTGCCTGGAGTGGGACAGGTGTTACCCCCAAAAACATTCAGTACTTC CAWSGTGVTPKNIQYF
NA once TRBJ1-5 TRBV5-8 TGTGCCAGCAGCTTCTCAGGGGTCAATCAGCCCCAGCATTTT CASSFSGVNQPQHF
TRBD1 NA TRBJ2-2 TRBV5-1 TGCGCCAGCACCACAGGTGGGGACAGGGACACCGGGGAGCTGTTTTTT CASTTGGDRDTGELFF
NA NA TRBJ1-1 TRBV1 TGCACCAGCAGCCACGGGGGGGGGTACACTGAAGCTTTCTTT CTSSHGGGYTEAFF
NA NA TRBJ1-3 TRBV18 TGTGCCAGCTCAGATACATCGGGAAACACCATATATTTT CASSDTSGNTIYF
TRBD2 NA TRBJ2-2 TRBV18 TGTGCCAGCTCACCACTTTCGGGGGGAGGGCACACCGGGGAGCTGTTTTTT CASSPLSGGGHTGELFF
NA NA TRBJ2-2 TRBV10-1 TGCGCCAGCAGCCGGGAGTCAGTCACCGGGGAGCTGTTTTTT CASSRESVTGELFF
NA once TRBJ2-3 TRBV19 TGTGCCAGTAGTAGTGGGGAAACGGGTGGAGATACGCAGTATTTT CASSSGETGGDTQYF
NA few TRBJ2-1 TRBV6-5 TGTGCCAGCAGTCGGGACTCCTACAATGAGCAGTTCTTC CASSRDSYNEQFF
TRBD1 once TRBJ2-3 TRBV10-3 TGTGCCATCAGGATGACAGGGGGCGCAGATACGCAGTATTTT CAIRMTGGADTQYF
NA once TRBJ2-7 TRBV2 TGTGCCAGCAGCGCCAGAAAAATTGGATACGAGCAGTACTTC CASSARKIGYEQYF
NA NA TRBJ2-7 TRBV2 TGTGCCAGCAGTCTTAACGAGCAGTACTTC CASSLNEQYF
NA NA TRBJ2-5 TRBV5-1 TGCGCCAGCAGCTCGGGGGGCAGTTTTTCGGATGGGTACTTC CASSSGGSFSDGYF
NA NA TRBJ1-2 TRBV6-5 TGTGCCAGCCGGGTGGGGGATGGCTACACCTTC CASRVGDGYTF
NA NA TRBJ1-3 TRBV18 TGTGCCAGCTACCAGGGCTCTGGAAACACCATATATTTT CASYQGSGNTIYF
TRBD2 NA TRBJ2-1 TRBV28 TGTGCCAGCAGCAGCAGGCGGGCTAGCGGGAGTAATGAGCAGTTCTTC CASSSRRASGSNEQFF
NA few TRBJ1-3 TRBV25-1 TGTGCCAGCAGTGAACTCCACAGCCCGGAGGGAAACACCATATATTTT CASSELHSPEGNTIYF
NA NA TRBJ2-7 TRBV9 TGTGCCAGCGGTTCTAGCTACGAGCAGTACTTC CASGSSYEQYF
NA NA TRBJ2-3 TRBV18 TGTGCCAGCTCAGGCTCCACATGGGAGGCTAGCACAGATACGCAGTATTTT CASSGSTWEASTDTQYF
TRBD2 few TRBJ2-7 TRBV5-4 TGTGCCAGCAGCTTGGCGGGACTAGCGGGCGAGCAGTACTTC CASSLAGLAGEQYF
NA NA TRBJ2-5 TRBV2 TGTGCCAGCAGTGGATACAATTTCCAAGAGACCCAGTACTTC CASSGYNFQETQYF
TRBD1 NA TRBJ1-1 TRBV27 TGTGCCAGCAGTTTATCTGTGACAGGGAGCGAAGCTTTCTTT CASSLSVTGSEAFF
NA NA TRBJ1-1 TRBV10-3 TGTGCCATCAGTGAGTCAGGGGGGAGGGAAGCTTTCTTT CAISESGGREAFF
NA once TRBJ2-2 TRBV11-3 TGTGCCAGCAGCTTAGGGGGGCCTTCGAACACCGGGGAGCTGTTTTTT CASSLGGPSNTGELFF
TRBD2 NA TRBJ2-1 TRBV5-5 TGTGCCAGCAGCTTGGCCGGCGGGAGGGCCAATGAGCAGTTCTTC CASSLAGGRANEQFF
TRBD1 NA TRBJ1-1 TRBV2 TGTGCCAGCAGTGAAAGGGGGCGCACTGAAGCTTTCTTT CASSERGRTEAFF
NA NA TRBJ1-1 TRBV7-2 TGTGCCAGCAGCTTGGGGGGCCGAGGGACTGAAGCTTTCTTT CASSLGGRGTEAFF
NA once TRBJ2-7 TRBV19 TGTGCCAGTAGTTACAGGGAGAACGAGCAGTACTTC CASSYRENEQYF
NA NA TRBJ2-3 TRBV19 TGTGCCAGCCGAGCAACTAGCACAGATACGCAGTATTTT CASRATSTDTQYF